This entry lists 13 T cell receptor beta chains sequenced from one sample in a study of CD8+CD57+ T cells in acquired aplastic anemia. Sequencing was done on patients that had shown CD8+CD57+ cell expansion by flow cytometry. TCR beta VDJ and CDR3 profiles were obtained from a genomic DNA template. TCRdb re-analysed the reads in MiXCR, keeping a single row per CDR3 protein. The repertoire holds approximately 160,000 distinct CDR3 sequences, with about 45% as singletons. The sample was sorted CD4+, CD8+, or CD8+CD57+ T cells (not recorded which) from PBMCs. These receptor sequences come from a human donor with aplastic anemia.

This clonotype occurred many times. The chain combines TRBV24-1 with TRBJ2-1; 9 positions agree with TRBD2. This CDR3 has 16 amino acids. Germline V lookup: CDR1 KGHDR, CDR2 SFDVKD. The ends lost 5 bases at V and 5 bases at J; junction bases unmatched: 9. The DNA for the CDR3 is TGTGCCACCAGTGCGGGGTTCCAGCGGGAGGACAATGAGCAGTTCTTC. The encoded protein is CATSAGFQREDNEQFF.

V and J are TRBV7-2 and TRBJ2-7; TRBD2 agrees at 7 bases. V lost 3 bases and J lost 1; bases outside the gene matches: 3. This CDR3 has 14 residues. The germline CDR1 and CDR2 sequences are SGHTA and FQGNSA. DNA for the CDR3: TGTGCCAGCAGCTTCGGGGGAGGGTCCTACGAGCAGTACTTC. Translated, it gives CASSFGGGSYEQYF.

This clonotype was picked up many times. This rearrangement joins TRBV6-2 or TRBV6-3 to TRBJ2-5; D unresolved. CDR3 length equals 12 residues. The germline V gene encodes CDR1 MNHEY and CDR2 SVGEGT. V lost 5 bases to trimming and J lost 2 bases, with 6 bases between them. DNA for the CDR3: TGTGCCAGCAGTCCGAGGCAAGAGACCCAGTACTTC. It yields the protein CASSPRQETQYF.

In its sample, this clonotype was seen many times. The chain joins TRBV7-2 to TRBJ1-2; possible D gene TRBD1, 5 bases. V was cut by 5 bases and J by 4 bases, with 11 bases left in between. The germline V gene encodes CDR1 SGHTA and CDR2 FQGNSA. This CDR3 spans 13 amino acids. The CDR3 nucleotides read TGTGCCAGCAGCGCGACAGACTCCTATGGCTACACCTTC. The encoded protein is CASSATDSYGYTF.

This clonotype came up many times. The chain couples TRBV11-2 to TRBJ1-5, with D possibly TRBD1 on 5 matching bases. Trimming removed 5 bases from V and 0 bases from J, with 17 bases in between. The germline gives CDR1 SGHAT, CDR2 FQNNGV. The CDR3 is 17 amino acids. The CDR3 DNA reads TGTGCCAGCAGCCCCGACAGTTATACCCATAGCAATCAGCCCCAGCATTTT. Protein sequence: CASSPDSYTHSNQPQHF.

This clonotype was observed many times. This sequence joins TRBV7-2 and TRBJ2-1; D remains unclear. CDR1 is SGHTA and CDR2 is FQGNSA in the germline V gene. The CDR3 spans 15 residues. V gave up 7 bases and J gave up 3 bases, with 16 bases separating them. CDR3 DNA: TGTGCCAGCACCGTTGAACAGTCCCACTACAATGAGCAGTTCTTC. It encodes CASTVEQSHYNEQFF.

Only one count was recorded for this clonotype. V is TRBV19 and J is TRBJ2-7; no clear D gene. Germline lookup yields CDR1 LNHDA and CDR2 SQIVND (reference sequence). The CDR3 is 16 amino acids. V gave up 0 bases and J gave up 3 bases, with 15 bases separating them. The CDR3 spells CASSIDLRMADYEQYF. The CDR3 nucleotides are TGTGCCAGTAGTATAGATCTTAGGATGGCGGACTACGAGCAGTACTTC.

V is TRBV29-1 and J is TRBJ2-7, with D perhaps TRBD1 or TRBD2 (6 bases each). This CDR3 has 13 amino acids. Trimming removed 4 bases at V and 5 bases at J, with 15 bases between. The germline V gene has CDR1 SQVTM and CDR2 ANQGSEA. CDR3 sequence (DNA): TGCAGCGTTGGTCAGCTGAGGGGGGACGAGCAGTACTTC. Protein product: CSVGQLRGDEQYF.

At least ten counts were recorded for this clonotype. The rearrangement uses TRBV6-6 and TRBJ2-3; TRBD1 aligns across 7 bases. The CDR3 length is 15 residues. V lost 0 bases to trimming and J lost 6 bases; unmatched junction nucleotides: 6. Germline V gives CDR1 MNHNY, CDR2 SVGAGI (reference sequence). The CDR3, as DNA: TGTGCCAGCAGTTACTCGATGACAGGGTATGATACGCAGTATTTT. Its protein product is CASSYSMTGYDTQYF.

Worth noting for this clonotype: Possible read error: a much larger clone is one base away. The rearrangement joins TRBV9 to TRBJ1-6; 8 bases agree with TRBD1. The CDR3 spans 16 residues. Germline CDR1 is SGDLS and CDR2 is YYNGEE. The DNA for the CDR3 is TGTGCCGGCAGTATCGGACAGGGCTCCTATAATTCACCCCTCCACTTT. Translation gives CAGSIGQGSYNSPLHF.

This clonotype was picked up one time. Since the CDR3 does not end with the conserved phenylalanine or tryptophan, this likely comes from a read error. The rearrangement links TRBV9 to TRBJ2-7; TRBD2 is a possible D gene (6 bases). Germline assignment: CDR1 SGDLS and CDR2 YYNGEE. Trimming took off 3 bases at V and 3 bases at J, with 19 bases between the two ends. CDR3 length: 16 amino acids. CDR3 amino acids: CASSATPGALNYEQYL. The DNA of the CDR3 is TGTGCCAGCAGCGCAACACCGGGAGCCCTGAACTACGAGCAGTACCTC.

CDR3 region: CASSATGGNGYTF. The CDR3 region has the DNA TGCGCCAGCAGTGCGACAGGGGGCAACGGCTACACCTTC. The V call is TRBV10-1, the J call TRBJ1-2; TRBD1 aligns across 10 bases. In germline, CDR1 is WNHNN, CDR2 SYGVQD (reference sequence). This CDR3 region has 13 residues. After removal of 4 bases from V and 8 bases from J, the junction contained 4 bases not matched to a gene.

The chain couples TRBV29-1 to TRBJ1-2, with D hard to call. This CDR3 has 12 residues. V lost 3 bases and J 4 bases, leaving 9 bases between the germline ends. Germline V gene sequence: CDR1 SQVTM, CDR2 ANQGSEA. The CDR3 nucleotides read TGCAGCGTTGAGACGGCAATCTATGGCTACACCTTC. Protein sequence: CSVETAIYGYTF.